The sequence of this T cell receptor (beta chain) was determined in a study of blood T cell repertoires in COVID-19. Study details: In each case, the material was cDNA or gDNA derived from T cells, B-cell-depleted T cells, or PBMCs.

Some clones are missing from TCRdb's copy, which holds only in-frame ones; the method was immunoSEQ multiplex PCR. Seen here are 250,000 or so clones, 88% observed once, and the top ten hold around 1.4%. This TCR was sampled from an older man with acute or convalescent COVID-19. Sample: peripheral blood.

The CDR3 region is CASSPDMAGDYGYTF. Here the CDR3 DNA reads TGTGCCAGCAGCCCCGACATGGCAGGCGACTATGGCTACACCTTC. The chain has TRBV2 and TRBJ1-2; D remains ambiguous. This CDR3 is built from 15 residues. From germline, CDR1 is SNHLY and CDR2 FYNNEI. Between the trimmed V and J ends, which lost 6 bases and 3 bases, there was a span of 17 bases.